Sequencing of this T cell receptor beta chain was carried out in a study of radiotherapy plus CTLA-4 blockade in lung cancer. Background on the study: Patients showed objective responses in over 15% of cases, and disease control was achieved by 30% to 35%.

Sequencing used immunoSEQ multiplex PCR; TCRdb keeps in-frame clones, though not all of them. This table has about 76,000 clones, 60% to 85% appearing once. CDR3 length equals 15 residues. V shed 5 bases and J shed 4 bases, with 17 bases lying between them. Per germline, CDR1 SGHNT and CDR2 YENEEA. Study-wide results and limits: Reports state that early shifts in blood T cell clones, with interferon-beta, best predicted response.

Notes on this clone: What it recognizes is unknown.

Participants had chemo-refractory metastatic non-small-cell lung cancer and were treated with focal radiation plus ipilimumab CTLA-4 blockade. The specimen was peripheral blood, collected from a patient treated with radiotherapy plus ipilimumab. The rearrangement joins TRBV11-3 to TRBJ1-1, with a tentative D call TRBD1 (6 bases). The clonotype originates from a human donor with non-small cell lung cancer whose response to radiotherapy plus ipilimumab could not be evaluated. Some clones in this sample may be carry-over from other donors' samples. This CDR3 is CASSPGGQGVTEAFF. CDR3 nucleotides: TGTGCCAGCAGCCCGGGGGGGCAGGGCGTCACTGAAGCTTTCTTT.